These 7 T cell receptor beta chains came from one sample sequenced in a study of lymphopenia after photon versus proton radiotherapy. Sequencing was performed with immunoSEQ multiplex PCR; in TCRdb, only in-frame clones are kept and a portion is missing. The table shows 25,000 to 40,000 clones, with over 75% occurring only once. Sequencing used peripheral blood, obtained from a patient treated with proton-based radiotherapy. The origin of the receptors is a woman in her seventies with pancreatic cancer.

This clone was observed a few times. The same CDR3 arises from other DNA sequences in this sample as well. This chain uses TRBV28 with TRBJ1-5; 8 bases align to TRBD1. The CDR3 spans 15 residues. The germline CDR1 and CDR2 sequences are MDHEN and SYDVKM. Trimming at V came to 2 bases and at J to 2 bases, leaving 2 bases not matched to a gene. The CDR3 bases are TGTGCCAGCAGTTTAGGACAGGGAGGCAATCAGCCCCAGCATTTT. Translating gives CASSLGQGGNQPQHF.

V gene TRBV19 combines with J gene TRBJ2-3, with 8 positions matching TRBD2. The CDR3 is made up of 16 amino acids. Germline lookup yields CDR1 LNHDA and CDR2 SQIVND (reference sequence). With 6 bases clipped from V and 6 bases from J, the junction kept 14 bases outside the gene matches. This CDR3 reads CASSHAQRERVDTQYF. Written as DNA, the CDR3 is TGTGCCAGTAGCCACGCCCAGCGGGAGCGGGTCGATACGCAGTATTTT.

V gene TRBV7-2 combines with J gene TRBJ2-1, with TRBD2 matching 12 bases. Trimming removed 2 bases from V and 8 bases from J; junction bases left unmatched: 7. This CDR3 contains 16 residues. The V gene's germline CDR1 is SGHTA and CDR2 FQGNSA. CDR3 protein: CASSLSLAGGAHEQFF. Here the CDR3 DNA reads TGTGCCAGCAGCTTATCCCTAGCGGGAGGGGCACATGAGCAGTTCTTC. Together with reference TRBV7-2 and TRBJ2-1, the CDR3 gives the full variable domain: GAGVSQSPSNKVTEKGKDVELRCDPISGHTALYWYRQSLGQGLEFLIYFQGNSAPDKSGLPSDRFSAERTGGSVSTLTIQRTQQEDSAVYLCASSLSLAGGAHEQFFGPGTRLTVL.

The gene calls are TRBV28 and TRBJ2-2; no definite D call. With 3 bases removed from V and 1 base from J, the gap between germline ends came to 12 bases. The CDR3 covers 16 residues. CDR1 and CDR2 (germline): MDHEN, SYDVKM. CDR3 in amino acids: CASSLNFDLNTGELFF. The CDR3 DNA is TGTGCCAGCAGTTTGAACTTTGACTTGAACACCGGGGAGCTGTTTTTT.

This clone was picked up one time. The gene calls are TRBV27 and TRBJ1-2, with TRBD1 as a possible D gene (6 bases). The CDR3 is made up of 14 amino acids. Trimming left V 3 bases short and J 7 bases short, with 15 bases between. Germline CDR1 reads MNHEY; CDR2 reads SMNVEV (reference sequence). The CDR3 reads CASSFSLTGSGYTF. DNA of the CDR3: TGTGCCAGCAGTTTTAGTCTAACAGGGAGTGGCTACACCTTC.

This clone has only one observation. CDR3 DNA sequence: TGCGCCAGCAGCCAAACAGACAGGGGGATTCCCAACGAGCAGTACTTC. Its translation: CASSQTDRGIPNEQYF. This chain joins TRBV4-3 and TRBJ2-7; 9 nucleotides align to TRBD1. Germline CDR1 reads LGHNA; CDR2 reads YSLEER. The junction had 10 bases not matched to a gene; V was cut back by 2 bases and J by 5 bases. The CDR3 has 16 amino acids.

The J gene is TRBJ2-2, the V gene TRBV4-3; TRBD2 agrees at 7 bases. V shed 0 bases and J 3 bases; nucleotides not matched to a gene: 7. Germline V CDR1 and CDR2: LGHNA, YSLEER. CDR3 size: 17 residues. The CDR3 DNA is TGCGCCAGCAGCCAAGAAGTAAGACTAGCCCACACCGGGGAGCTGTTTTTT. Encoded protein: CASSQEVRLAHTGELFF.